A single sample gave rise to the 8 T cell receptor beta chains below, sequenced in a study of blood T cell repertoires in COVID-19. Clones were read by immunoSEQ multiplex PCR, and TCRdb kept only the in-frame ones, dropping some. The sample lists 250,000 to 400,000 clones; approximately 88% were seen once. The sequenced sample consisted of peripheral blood. Receptors originate from a woman aged 25-40 years with COVID-19, enrolled during active disease.

The chain has TRBV19 and TRBJ1-2; 10 positions match TRBD1. The CDR3 is 16 amino acids. Trimming at V came to 7 bases and at J to 4 bases, leaving 12 bases not matched to a gene. Germline loops: CDR1 LNHDA, CDR2 SQIVND (reference sequence). The CDR3 sequence is CASKKTGGAFGYGYTF. The CDR3 region has the DNA TGTGCCAGTAAGAAGACAGGGGGCGCATTTGGCTATGGCTACACCTTC.

This sequence joins TRBV12-3 or TRBV12-4 and TRBJ1-4, with D possibly matching TRBD1 (5 bases). V lost 5 bases to trimming and J lost 7 bases, with 11 bases between them. This CDR3 is built from 13 residues. CDR3 region: CASSLQGGEKLFF. The DNA for the CDR3 is TGTGCCAGCAGTCTCCAGGGAGGTGAAAAACTGTTTTTT.

This clone was observed once. The chain links TRBV6-5 to TRBJ1-1, with D hard to call. V was pared by 6 bases and J by 4 bases, with 12 bases between. CDR1 is MNHEY, CDR2 SVGAGI, per germline. This CDR3 has 13 residues. CDR3 protein: CASSPPGGTEAFF. DNA of the CDR3: TGTGCCAGCAGCCCACCGGGTGGCACTGAAGCTTTCTTT.

J is TRBJ1-2 and V is TRBV18; D not resolved. CDR1 and CDR2 from the germline V gene are KGHSH and LQKENI. CDR3 length equals 13 residues. V was pared by 1 base and J by 5 bases, with 8 bases between. DNA for the CDR3: TGTGCCAGCTCACCACGGCCAGAATATGGCTACACCTTC. Residues: CASSPRPEYGYTF.

The chain has TRBV2 and TRBJ2-3; 9 positions agree with TRBD1. The CDR3 is 16 amino acids. V was pared by 6 bases and J by 4 bases, with 11 bases of the junction left unmatched. The germline gives CDR1 SNHLY, CDR2 FYNNEI. CDR3 region: CASSAGTGFWADTQYF. CDR3 DNA sequence: TGTGCCAGCAGCGCCGGGACAGGGTTTTGGGCAGATACGCAGTATTTT.

CDR3 coding DNA: TGCAGCGTTATTACTAGAGGCAATGAGCAGTTCTTC. Its protein is CSVITRGNEQFF. V and J are TRBV29-1 and TRBJ2-1; the D gene is possibly TRBD2 (5 bases). The germline CDR1 and CDR2 sequences are SQVTM and ANQGSEA. The CDR3 totals 12 residues. V gave up 5 bases and J gave up 6 bases, with 11 bases separating them.

J is TRBJ2-7 and V is TRBV12-3 or TRBV12-4; D is possibly TRBD2 (6 bases). The V gene lost 0 bases and the J gene lost 6 bases, with 9 bases spanning the gap. CDR3 length equals 13 residues. The CDR3: CASSLAPGLEQYV. Here the CDR3 DNA reads TGTGCCAGCAGTTTAGCCCCGGGACTCGAGCAGTACGTC.

In nucleotides, the CDR3 is TGTGCCAGCAGCTTAGGATCAGGGAACTATGGCTACACCTTC. The encoded protein is CASSLGSGNYGYTF. The rearrangement uses TRBV7-9 and TRBJ1-2; possible D gene TRBD1, 5 bases. V lost 1 base to trimming and J lost 2 bases, with 8 bases between them. Per germline, CDR1 SEHNR and CDR2 FQNEAQ (reference sequence). There are 14 residues in the CDR3.